This TCR beta chain was sequenced in a study of neurological immune-mediated disorders (dated by TCRdb to the late 2010s). With respect to the entire study: Peripheral blood TCR-beta repertoires from HTLV-I-associated myelopathy (HAM/TSP) patients, multiple sclerosis patients and healthy controls were compared by UMI-based sequencing. The cohort included about 66 subjects: some 14 with HAM/TSP, around 35 with multiple sclerosis, and 20 healthy controls. Alongside PBMC samples, the set of 80 to 130 TCR-beta libraries contained longitudinal samples, technical triplicates, and paired CD4+ and CD8+ T-cell subsets that had been sorted. Broad study findings and their caveats: Expanded clones from different subjects shared no identical CDR3 amino acid sequences, which suggests that TCR-beta repertoires were private in all groups. TCR clonal expansion was highest in HAM/TSP patients and lowest in MS patients, with MS patients falling below even healthy controls.

cDNA was synthesized by template-switch 5'RACE using a primer carrying a 10-nucleotide random unique molecular identifier by which each TCR transcript was tagged. Every sequencing run covered 15-18 subjects and yielded more than 160 million TCR-beta sequences. Total RNA was extracted with the RNeasy kit. TCR-beta VDJ regions were amplified with primers for the TCR constant region and the 5'RACE anchor, using the KAPA Real-time Library Amplification kit. A first PCR added sample indexes and Illumina adaptors, after which a second PCR increased the library yield. The roughly 650 bp TCR product was size-selected on a 2% E-gel SizeSelection system after Ampure bead purification. Before pooling, libraries had their quality checked on a Bioanalyzer, their concentration measured with Qubit, and their quantity determined with the Kapa Library Quantification kit. An Illumina HiSeq 2500 sequenced the libraries paired-end 2 x 150 bp. To increase sequence diversity, roughly 24-31% phiX was spiked into each library pool. On the study's bioinformatics: Quality-filtered reads were processed with the UMI-based MiGEC pipeline, which removed over 85% of raw TCR sequences during error correction. VDJ genes were aligned to IMGT germline references, and each clonotype was defined by a unique CDR3 amino acid sequence together with V-J genes. Clonal expansion, Shannon diversity and CDR3 relatedness (CalcPairwiseDistances, ClusterSamples) were evaluated with VDJtools, and phylogenetic trees were built with CLCbio workbench. Expanded clones were defined as having at least 8 unique UMIs, based on coefficient-of-variation modelling across technical triplicates. TCRdb cleaned the public reads at Q25 with fastp, built clones with MiXCR and kept in-frame beta chains. CDR3 protein duplicates are merged, each entry listing the most common genes and DNA. TCRdb's processing, not the study's, gives the V and J calls here. A total of about 50,000 distinct CDR3 sequences appear in this sample, 9% to 12% of them only once. The ten largest make up under 5.5% of the sample.

Concerning this clonotype itself: What this receptor recognizes is not known. There are no base qualities to consult, and no much larger clone falls within one base.

Libraries from unsorted PBMCs were made from 2 million PBMCs kept in RNAlater at -80 degrees C until RNA extraction. Peripheral blood underwent Ficoll-Hypaque density gradient centrifugation to isolate PBMCs, which were then cryopreserved in liquid nitrogen. The CDR3 spans 19 residues, from the cysteine through the phenylalanine. The retained sequence is limited to the CDR3, 57 bases, with the frame set at the first base. CDR1 and CDR2 are read off the germline V gene (reference sequence) as DFQATT and SNEGSKA. Trimming takes 0 bases from V and 0 bases from J, and the germline ends sit 21 bases apart.

The chain couples TRBV20-1 to TRBJ2-1; the D gene is unclear. The material sequenced was PBMCs. This clonotype was sampled from a man between 65 and 80 years old with HTLV-1-associated myelopathy (HAM/TSP). The DNA sequence reads TGCAGTGCTAGAGATTGGGGAAAGCGCTATACGAGCTCCTACAATGAGCAGTTCTTC. The encoded protein is CSARDWGKRYTSSYNEQFF.